The clone carrying this T cell receptor (beta chain) showed up many times. This sample is drawn from a study of T-cell reconstitution after alpha-beta-depleted transplantation in children. This sample's TCRbeta library carried unique molecular identifier barcodes. A single record per CDR3 protein comes from TCRdb applying MiXCR to the PCR reads. The table shows about 230,000 distinct CDR3 sequences, with 7.5% to 10% occurring only once. CDR3 length: 14 amino acids. V was shortened by 1 base and J by 2 bases, with 6 bases between the two germline ends. The germline CDR1 and CDR2 sequences are LNHNV and YYDKDF (reference sequence).

The rearrangement uses TRBV15 and TRBJ1-3, with D possibly TRBD1 on 5 matching bases. The sample consisted of PBMCs from the stem cell graft donor, taken from the stem cell graft. The sequence was collected from a human donor who donated a stem cell graft to a child with SCID. As DNA, the CDR3 is TGTGCCACCAGCAGAGTAGGGGCTGGAAACACCATATATTTT. Amino acids: CATSRVGAGNTIYF.